The clone carrying this T cell receptor (beta chain) was picked up one time. The entry originates in a study of shared clonotypes between healthy human individuals. Looking at the study overall: For every donor, three CD4 naive, three CD4 memory, two CD8 naive and one CD8 memory plates were used.

Both CD45RO+ cells and CCR7-negative CD45RA+ TemRA cells were combined to make up CD8 memory. CDR3 length: 14 amino acids. Trimming took off 4 bases at V and 9 bases at J, with 20 bases between the two ends. Germline lookup yields CDR1 SGHKS and CDR2 YYEKEE (reference sequence). Some clones are missing from TCRdb's copy, which holds only in-frame ones; the method was immunoSEQ multiplex PCR. The sample shows some 700,000 clones, 90% of them seen only once. This chain connects TRBV5-5 to TRBJ2-7, with D possibly TRBD2 on 6 matching bases. Source material: memory CD8+ T cells from PBMCs. As for subset: CD45RO+ cells pooled with CCR7-negative TemRA cells. This sequence originates from a man aged 18 to 35 in good health. Some clones in this sample may be carry-over from other donors' samples. The CDR3 DNA reads TGTGCCAGCAGCCCTCGGGAGCGGTTGACGGGGCAGTACTTC. It encodes CASSPRERLTGQYF.